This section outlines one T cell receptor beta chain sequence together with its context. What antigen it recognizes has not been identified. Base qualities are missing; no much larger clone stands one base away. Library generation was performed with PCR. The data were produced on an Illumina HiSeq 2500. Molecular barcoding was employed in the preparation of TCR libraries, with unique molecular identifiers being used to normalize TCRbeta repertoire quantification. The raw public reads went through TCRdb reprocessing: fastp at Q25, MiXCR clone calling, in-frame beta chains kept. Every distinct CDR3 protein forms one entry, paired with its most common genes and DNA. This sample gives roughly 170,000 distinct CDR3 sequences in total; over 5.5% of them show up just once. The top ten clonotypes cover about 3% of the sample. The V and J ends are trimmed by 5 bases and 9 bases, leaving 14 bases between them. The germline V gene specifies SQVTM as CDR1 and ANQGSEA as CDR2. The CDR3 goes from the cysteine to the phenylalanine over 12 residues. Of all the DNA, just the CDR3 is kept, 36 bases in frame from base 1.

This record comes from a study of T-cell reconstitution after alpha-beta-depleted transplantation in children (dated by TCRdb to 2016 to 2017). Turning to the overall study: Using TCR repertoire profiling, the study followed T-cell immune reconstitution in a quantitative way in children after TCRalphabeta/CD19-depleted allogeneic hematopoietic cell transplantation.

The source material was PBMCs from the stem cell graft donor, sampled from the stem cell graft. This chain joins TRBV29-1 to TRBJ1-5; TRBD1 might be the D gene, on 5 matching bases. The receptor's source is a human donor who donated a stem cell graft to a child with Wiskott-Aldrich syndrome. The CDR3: CSVPGTRRPQHF. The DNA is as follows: TGCAGCGTTCCGGGGACCCGCCGGCCCCAGCATTTT. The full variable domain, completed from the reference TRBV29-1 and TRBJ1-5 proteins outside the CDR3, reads SAVISQKPSRDICQRGTSLTIQCQVDSQVTMMFWYRQQPGQSLTLIATANQGSEATYESGFVIDKFPISRPNLTFSTLTVSNMSPEDSSIYLCSVPGTRRPQHFGDGTRLSIL.